The T cell receptor beta chain described here comes from a study of T cells in Graves' hyperthyroidism and ophthalmopathy. The CDR3 regions of TCR beta were amplified from RNA transcripts. When the TCR CDR3 underwent first-round RT-PCR, the HTBI primer set was used. Via MiXCR, TCRdb re-called the multiplex PCR reads, giving one row per CDR3 protein. The table shows approximately 620,000 distinct CDR3 sequences, with about 15% occurring only once. The CDR3 has 12 amino acids. Fresh peripheral blood, around 10 ml, yielded the PBMCs. Regarding this clonotype: A much larger clone differs from this one at a single base, so this may be a read error.

The receptor comes from a woman aged 30 to 39 with Graves' hyperthyroidism that later progressed to Graves' ophthalmopathy. This chain connects TRBV12-3 or TRBV12-4 to TRBJ1-5; D is uncertain. Sequences were obtained from blood. The CDR3 DNA reads as TGTGTCAGCAGTTCGGGTGATCAGCCCCAGCATTTT. It yields the protein CVSSSGDQPQHF.